The 4 T cell receptor beta chains given below trace back to one sample, sequenced in a study of somatic mutations in cytotoxic T cells in rheumatoid arthritis. The protocol was immunoSEQ multiplex PCR, while the TCRdb copy is restricted to in-frame clones and leaves out a portion. The table records roughly 11,000 clones, less than 85% of them present only once. Source material: CD8+ T cells sorted from blood. Every receptor here comes from a woman in her forties in good health.

A few counts support this clone. V usage is TRBV19 and J usage is TRBJ1-1; tentatively, D is TRBD1 (5 bases). V gave up 1 base and J gave up 5 bases, with 8 bases separating them. CDR3 length: 13 residues. Germline loops: CDR1 LNHDA, CDR2 SQIVND (reference sequence). The CDR3 DNA follows: TGTGCCAGTAGTATAGGGGGCACAACTGAAGCTTTCTTT. Its protein is CASSIGGTTEAFF.

Worth noting for this clone: One end of the junction does not line up with germline, which may come from a read error. The V call is TRBV19, the J call TRBJ2-1; D might be TRBD2 (5 bases). Germline CDR1 is LNHDA and CDR2 is SQIVND (reference sequence). There are 16 residues in the CDR3. The CDR3 DNA is TGTGCCAGTAGTATAGACCGGGAATTCTCCCACAATGAGCAGTTCTTC. Translation gives CASSIDREFSHNEQFF.

CDR3 sequence (DNA): TGTGCCATCTCGGGGGCAGGAAGAAACACTGAAGCTTTCTTT. Its translation: CAISGAGRNTEAFF. This chain links TRBV2 with TRBJ1-1; the D gene is possibly TRBD1 (6 bases). V lost 10 bases and J lost 2, with 17 bases in between. Germline lookup yields CDR1 SNHLY and CDR2 FYNNEI. The CDR3 covers 14 residues.

The chain uses TRBV29-1 and TRBJ1-4; D uncertain. Germline CDR1 SQVTM, CDR2 ANQGSEA. The CDR3 is made up of 11 amino acids. The germline V and J ends were trimmed by 4 bases and 7 bases, with 7 bases remaining between them. DNA for the CDR3: TGCAGCGTTGTGTGGAGTGAAAAACTGTTTTTT. Translated, it gives CSVVWSEKLFF.